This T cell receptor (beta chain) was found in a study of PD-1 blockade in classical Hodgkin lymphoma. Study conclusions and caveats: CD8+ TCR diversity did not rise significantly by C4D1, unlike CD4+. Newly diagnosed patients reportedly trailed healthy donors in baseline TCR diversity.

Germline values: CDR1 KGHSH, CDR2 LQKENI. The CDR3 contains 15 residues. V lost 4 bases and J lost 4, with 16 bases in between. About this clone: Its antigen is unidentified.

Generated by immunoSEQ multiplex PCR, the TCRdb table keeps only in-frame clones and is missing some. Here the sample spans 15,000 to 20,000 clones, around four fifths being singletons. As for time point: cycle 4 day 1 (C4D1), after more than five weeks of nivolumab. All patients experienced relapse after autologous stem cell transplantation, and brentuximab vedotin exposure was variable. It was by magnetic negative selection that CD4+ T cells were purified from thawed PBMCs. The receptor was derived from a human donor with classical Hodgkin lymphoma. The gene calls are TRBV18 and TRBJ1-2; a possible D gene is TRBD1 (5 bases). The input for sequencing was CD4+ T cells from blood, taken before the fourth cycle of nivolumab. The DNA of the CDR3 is TGTGCCAGCTCACTAACGGGGGACGCTCGCTATGGCTACACCTTC. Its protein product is CASSLTGDARYGYTF.